Following are 4 T cell receptor beta chains from one sample sequenced in a study of T cell responses to AZD1222 COVID-19 vaccine. The protocol was immunoSEQ multiplex PCR, while the TCRdb copy is restricted to in-frame clones and leaves out a portion. The repertoire includes around 84,000 clones, 88% of them detected once, and about 5.8% sits in the top ten. This material consisted of peripheral blood, taken on day 0 of AZD1222 vaccination. The receptors shown here come from an adult in good health.

The chain recombines TRBV9 with TRBJ2-5; the match to TRBD2 covers 8 bases. Looked up from germline, CDR1 is SGDLS and CDR2 is YYNGEE. Trimming removed 7 bases from V and 4 bases from J; junction bases left unmatched: 6. The CDR3 is 13 residues long. CDR3 sequence: CASQRERGETQYF. The CDR3 DNA reads TGTGCCAGCCAGCGGGAGCGGGGAGAGACCCAGTACTTC.

This clone showed up just a few times. V is TRBV5-4 and J is TRBJ1-2; 8 nucleotides line up with TRBD1. V lost 2 bases and J lost 9; bases outside the gene matches: 12. CDR1 is SGHNT and CDR2 is YYREEE in the germline V gene (reference sequence). This CDR3 is 15 amino acids long. The CDR3 protein is CASSLTTGADSSYTF. CDR3 nucleotides: TGTGCCAGCAGCTTAACGACAGGGGCGGATAGTAGCTACACCTTC.

The chain employs TRBV7-8 and TRBJ1-5; TRBD1 might be the D (6 bases). Trimming removed 1 base from V and 0 bases from J, with 7 bases in between. From germline, CDR1 is SGHVS and CDR2 FQNEAQ. This CDR3 has 15 amino acids. CDR3 residues: CASSLGTDSNQPQHF. In DNA, the CDR3 is TGTGCCAGCAGCTTAGGGACAGATAGCAATCAGCCCCAGCATTTT.

The rearrangement links TRBV5-1 to TRBJ2-3; the match to TRBD1 covers 9 bases. This CDR3 comprises 15 residues. Losses at the gene ends were 5 bases for V and 4 bases for J; bases not matched to a gene: 8. The germline gives CDR1 SGHRS, CDR2 YFSETQ. The CDR3 loop reads CASSSGTGSPDTQYF. The CDR3 DNA sequence: TGCGCCAGCAGTTCCGGGACAGGGTCTCCAGATACGCAGTATTTT.